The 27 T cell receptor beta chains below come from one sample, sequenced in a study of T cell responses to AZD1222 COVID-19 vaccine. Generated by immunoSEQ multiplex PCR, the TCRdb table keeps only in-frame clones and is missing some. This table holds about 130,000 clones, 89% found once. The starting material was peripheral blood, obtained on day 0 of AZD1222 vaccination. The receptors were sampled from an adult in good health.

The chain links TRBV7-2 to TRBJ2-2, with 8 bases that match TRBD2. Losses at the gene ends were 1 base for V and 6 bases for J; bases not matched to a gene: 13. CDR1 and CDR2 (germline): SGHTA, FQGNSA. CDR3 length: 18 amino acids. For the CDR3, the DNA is TGTGCCAGCAGCTTAGATTCTTCGCGGGGGGCCGTTTCCGGGGAGCTGTTTTTT. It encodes CASSLDSSRGAVSGELFF. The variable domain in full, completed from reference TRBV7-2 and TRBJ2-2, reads GAGVSQSPSNKVTEKGKDVELRCDPISGHTALYWYRQSLGQGLEFLIYFQGNSAPDKSGLPSDRFSAERTGGSVSTLTIQRTQQEDSAVYLCASSLDSSRGAVSGELFFGEGSRLTVL.

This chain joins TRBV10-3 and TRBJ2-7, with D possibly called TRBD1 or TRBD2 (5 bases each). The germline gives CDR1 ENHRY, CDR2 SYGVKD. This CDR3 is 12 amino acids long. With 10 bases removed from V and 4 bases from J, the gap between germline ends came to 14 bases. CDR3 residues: CATGDPLYEQYF. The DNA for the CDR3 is TGTGCCACCGGGGACCCCCTTTACGAGCAGTACTTC.

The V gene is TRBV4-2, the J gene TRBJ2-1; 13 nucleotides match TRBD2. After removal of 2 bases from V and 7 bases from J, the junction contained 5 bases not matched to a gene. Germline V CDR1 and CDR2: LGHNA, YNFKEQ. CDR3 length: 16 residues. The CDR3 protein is CASSQSGTSGENEQFF. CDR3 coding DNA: TGTGCCAGCAGCCAAAGTGGGACTAGCGGGGAAAATGAGCAGTTCTTC.

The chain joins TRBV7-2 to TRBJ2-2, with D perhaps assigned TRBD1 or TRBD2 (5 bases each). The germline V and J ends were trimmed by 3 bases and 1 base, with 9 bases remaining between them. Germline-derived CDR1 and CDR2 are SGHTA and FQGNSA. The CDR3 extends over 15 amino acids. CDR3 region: CASSLGPMNTGELFF. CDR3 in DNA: TGTGCCAGCAGCTTGGGACCGATGAACACCGGGGAGCTGTTTTTT. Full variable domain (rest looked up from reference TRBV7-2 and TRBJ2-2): GAGVSQSPSNKVTEKGKDVELRCDPISGHTALYWYRQSLGQGLEFLIYFQGNSAPDKSGLPSDRFSAERTGGSVSTLTIQRTQQEDSAVYLCASSLGPMNTGELFFGEGSRLTVL.

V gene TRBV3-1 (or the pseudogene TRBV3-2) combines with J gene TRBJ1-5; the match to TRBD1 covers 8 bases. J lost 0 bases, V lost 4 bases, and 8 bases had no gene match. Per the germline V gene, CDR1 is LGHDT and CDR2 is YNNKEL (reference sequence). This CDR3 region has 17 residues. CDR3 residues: CASSRGRGRDSNQPQHF. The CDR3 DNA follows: TGTGCCAGCAGCCGCGGCAGGGGGCGAGATAGCAATCAGCCCCAGCATTTT.

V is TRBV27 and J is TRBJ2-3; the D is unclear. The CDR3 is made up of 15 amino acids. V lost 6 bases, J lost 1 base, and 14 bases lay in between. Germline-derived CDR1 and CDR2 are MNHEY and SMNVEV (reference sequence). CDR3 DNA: TGTGCCAGCAGCCTGACCTTAGTGGGCACAGATACGCAGTATTTT. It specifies CASSLTLVGTDTQYF.

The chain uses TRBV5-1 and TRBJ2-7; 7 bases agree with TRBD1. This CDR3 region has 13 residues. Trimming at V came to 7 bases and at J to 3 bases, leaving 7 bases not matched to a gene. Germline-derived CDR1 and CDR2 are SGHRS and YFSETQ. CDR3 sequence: CASGWDRHYEQYF. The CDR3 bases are TGCGCCAGCGGGTGGGACAGACACTACGAGCAGTACTTC.

For the CDR3, the DNA is TGTGCCAGCAGCAATACGGGACCCCCGGGGGGGACCCAGTACTTC. Translated, it gives CASSNTGPPGGTQYF. The chain recombines TRBV7-9 with TRBJ2-5; TRBD2 matches 7 bases. Germline assignment: CDR1 SEHNR and CDR2 FQNEAQ (reference sequence). With 5 bases clipped from V and 7 bases from J, the junction kept 13 bases outside the gene matches. The CDR3 consists of 15 residues.

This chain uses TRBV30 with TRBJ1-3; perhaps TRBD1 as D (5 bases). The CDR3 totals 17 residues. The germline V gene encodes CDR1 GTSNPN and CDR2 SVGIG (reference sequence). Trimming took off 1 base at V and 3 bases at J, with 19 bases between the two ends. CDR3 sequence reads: CAWSALGTLSDGNTIYF. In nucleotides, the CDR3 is TGTGCCTGGAGTGCCCTGGGGACGCTCTCTGATGGAAACACCATATATTTT.

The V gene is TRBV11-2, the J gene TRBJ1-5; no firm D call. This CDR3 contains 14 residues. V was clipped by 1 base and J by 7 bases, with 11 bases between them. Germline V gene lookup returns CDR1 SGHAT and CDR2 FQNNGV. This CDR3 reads CASSLVRLSQPQHF. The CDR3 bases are TGTGCCAGCAGCTTAGTAAGATTATCCCAGCCCCAGCATTTT.

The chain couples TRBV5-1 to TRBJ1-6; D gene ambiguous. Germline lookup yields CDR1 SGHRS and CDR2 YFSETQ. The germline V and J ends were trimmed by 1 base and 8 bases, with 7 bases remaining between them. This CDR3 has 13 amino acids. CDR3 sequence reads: CASSLKSDSPLHF. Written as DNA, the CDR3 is TGCGCCAGCAGCTTGAAGTCAGATTCACCCCTCCACTTT.

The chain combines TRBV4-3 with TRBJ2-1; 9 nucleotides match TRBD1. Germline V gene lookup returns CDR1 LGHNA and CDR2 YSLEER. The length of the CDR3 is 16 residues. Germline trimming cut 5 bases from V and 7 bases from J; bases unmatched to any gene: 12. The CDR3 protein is CASSIEGGTGTNEQFF. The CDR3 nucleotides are TGCGCCAGCAGCATTGAAGGGGGGACAGGGACGAATGAGCAGTTCTTC.

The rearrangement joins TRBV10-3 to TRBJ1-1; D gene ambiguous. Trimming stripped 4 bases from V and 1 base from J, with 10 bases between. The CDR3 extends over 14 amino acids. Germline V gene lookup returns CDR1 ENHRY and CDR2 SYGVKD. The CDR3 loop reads CAISADPSNTEAFF. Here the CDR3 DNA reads TGTGCCATCAGTGCGGATCCATCGAACACTGAAGCTTTCTTT.

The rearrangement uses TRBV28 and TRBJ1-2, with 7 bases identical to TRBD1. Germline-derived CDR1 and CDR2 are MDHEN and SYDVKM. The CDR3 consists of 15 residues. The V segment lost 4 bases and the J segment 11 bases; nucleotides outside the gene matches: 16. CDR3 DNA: TGTGCCAGCAGTTCCCCTACACCTCTACCAGGGGGGTACACCTTC. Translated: CASSSPTPLPGGYTF.

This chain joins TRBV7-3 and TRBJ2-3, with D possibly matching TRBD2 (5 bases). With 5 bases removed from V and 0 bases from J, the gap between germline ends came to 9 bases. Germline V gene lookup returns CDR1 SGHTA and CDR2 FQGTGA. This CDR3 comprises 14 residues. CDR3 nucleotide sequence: TGTGCCAGCAGCGCCCTAGCTAGCACAGATACGCAGTATTTT. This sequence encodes CASSALASTDTQYF.

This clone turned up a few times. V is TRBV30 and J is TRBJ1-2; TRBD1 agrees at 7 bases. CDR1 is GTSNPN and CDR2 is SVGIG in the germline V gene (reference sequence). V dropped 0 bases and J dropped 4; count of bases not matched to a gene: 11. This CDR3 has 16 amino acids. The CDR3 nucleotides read TGTGCCTGGAGTGTTTCTGGTCTTGGGGACAGCTATGGCTACACCTTC. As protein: CAWSVSGLGDSYGYTF.

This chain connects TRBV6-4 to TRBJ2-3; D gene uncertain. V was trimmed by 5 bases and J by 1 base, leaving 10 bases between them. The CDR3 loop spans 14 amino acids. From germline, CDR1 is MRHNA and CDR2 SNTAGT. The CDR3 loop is CASSLDYGTDTQYF. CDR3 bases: TGTGCCAGCAGTCTTGATTACGGCACAGATACGCAGTATTTT.

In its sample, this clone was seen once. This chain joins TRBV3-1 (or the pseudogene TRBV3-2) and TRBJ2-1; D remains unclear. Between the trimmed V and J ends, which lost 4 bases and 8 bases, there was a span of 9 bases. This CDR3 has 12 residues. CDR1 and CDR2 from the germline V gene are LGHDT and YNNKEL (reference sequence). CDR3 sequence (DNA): TGTGCCAGCAGCCCCTCTGGCGATGAGCAGTTCTTC. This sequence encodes CASSPSGDEQFF.

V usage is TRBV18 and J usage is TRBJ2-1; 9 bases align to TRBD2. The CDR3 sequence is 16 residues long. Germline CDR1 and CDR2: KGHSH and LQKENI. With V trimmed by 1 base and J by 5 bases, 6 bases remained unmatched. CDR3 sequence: CASSPQFVAGDNEQFF. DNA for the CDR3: TGTGCCAGCTCACCACAGTTCGTAGCGGGGGACAATGAGCAGTTCTTC.

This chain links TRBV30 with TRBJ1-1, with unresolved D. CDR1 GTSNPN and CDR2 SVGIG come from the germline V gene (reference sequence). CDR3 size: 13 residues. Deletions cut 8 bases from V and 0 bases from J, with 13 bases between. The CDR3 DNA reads TGTGCCCGTCAGAGGTTACTGAACACTGAAGCTTTCTTT. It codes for CARQRLLNTEAFF.

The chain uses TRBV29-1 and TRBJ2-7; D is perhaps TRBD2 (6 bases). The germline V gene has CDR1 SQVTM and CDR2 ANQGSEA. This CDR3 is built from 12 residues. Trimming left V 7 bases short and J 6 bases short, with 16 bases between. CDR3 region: CSGKRDFGEQYF. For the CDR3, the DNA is TGCAGCGGTAAACGGGACTTTGGCGAGCAGTACTTC.

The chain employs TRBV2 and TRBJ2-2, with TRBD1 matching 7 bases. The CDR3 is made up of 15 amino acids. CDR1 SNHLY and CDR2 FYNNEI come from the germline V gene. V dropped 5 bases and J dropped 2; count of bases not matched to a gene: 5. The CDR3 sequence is CASSYRGFNTGELFF. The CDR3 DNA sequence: TGTGCCAGCAGTTACAGGGGCTTTAACACCGGGGAGCTGTTTTTT.

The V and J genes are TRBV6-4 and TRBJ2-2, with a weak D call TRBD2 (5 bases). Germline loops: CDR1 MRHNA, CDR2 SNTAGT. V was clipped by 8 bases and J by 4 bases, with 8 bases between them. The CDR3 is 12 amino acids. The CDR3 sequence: CASGGPTGELFF. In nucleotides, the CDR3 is TGTGCCAGCGGAGGTCCCACCGGGGAGCTGTTTTTT.

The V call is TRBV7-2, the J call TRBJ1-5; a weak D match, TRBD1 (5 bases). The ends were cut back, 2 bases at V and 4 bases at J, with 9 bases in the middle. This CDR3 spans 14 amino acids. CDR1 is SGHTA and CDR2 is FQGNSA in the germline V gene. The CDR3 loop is CASSLQGENQPQHF. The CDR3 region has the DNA TGTGCCAGCAGCTTACAGGGCGAAAATCAGCCCCAGCATTTT.

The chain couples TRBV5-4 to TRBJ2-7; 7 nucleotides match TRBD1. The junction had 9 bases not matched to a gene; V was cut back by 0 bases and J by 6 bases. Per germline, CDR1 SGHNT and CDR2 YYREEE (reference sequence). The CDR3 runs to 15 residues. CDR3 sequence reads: CASSLGGQSPSEQYF. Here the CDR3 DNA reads TGTGCCAGCAGCTTGGGGGGACAGTCACCCTCCGAGCAGTACTTC.

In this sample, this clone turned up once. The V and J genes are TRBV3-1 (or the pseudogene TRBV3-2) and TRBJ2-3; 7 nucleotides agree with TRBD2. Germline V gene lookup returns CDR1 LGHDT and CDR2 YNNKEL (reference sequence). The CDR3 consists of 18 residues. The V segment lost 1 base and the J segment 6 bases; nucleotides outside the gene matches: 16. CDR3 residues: CASSQASSPGAGWDTQYF. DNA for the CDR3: TGTGCCAGCAGCCAAGCATCGTCGCCCGGAGCGGGATGGGATACGCAGTATTTT.

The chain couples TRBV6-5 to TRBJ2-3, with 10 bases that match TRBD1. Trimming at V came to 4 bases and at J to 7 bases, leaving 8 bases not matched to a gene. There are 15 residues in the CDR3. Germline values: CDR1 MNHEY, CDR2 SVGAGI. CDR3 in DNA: TGTGCCAGCAGTTTCCTATGGACAGGGGGACATACGCAGTATTTT. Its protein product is CASSFLWTGGHTQYF.